What follows are 2 T cell receptor beta chains derived from one specimen sequenced in a study of cytomegalovirus exposure and HLA in healthy donors. The protocol was immunoSEQ multiplex PCR, while the TCRdb copy is restricted to in-frame clones and leaves out a portion. The sample shows some 98,000 clones, over 75% of them seen only once. Sequenced material: PBMCs. These receptors originate from a man aged 18-30 years in good health and CMV-seropositive.

J is TRBJ2-3 and V is TRBV6-5; the match to TRBD1 covers 9 bases. V was pared by 0 bases and J by 5 bases, with 6 bases of the junction left unmatched. This CDR3 is built from 16 residues. Germline CDR1 reads MNHEY; CDR2 reads SVGAGI. In DNA form, the CDR3 reads TGTGCCAGCAGTTACTCTGGAGGGACAGGGTTAGATACGCAGTATTTT. Residues: CASSYSGGTGLDTQYF.

This rearrangement joins TRBV10-3 to TRBJ1-6, with TRBD1 matching over 7 bases. CDR1 is ENHRY, CDR2 SYGVKD, per germline. This CDR3 has 15 amino acids. Trimming took 6 bases from V and 5 from J; bases not matched to a gene: 7. This CDR3 reads CAIRMDRRDNSPLHF. The CDR3, as DNA: TGTGCCATCAGGATGGACAGGAGAGATAATTCACCCCTCCACTTT.